This TCR beta chain derives from a study of T cell repertoires in cytomegalovirus infection. TCRdb itself ran the reads through MiXCR, one entry per CDR3 protein. The sample includes approximately 70,000 distinct CDR3 sequences, roughly 20% of them seen just once. There are a few counts of this clonotype. No antigen is known for it. This CDR3 comprises 17 residues. CDR1 and CDR2 (germline): MNHEY, SVGEGT. The V end lost 7 bases, the J end lost 0 bases, and 21 bases lay between the germline ends. This TCR was recovered from a human donor in good health (CMV status not recorded). Some clones in this sample may be carry-over from other donors' samples. The material sequenced was CD8+ T cells from cultured PBMCs, taken from culture after CMV antigen stimulation. The chain combines TRBV6-2 or TRBV6-3 with TRBJ1-1; tentative D call: TRBD1 (6 bases). CDR3 region: CASTLRGPQGMNTEAFF. The CDR3 bases are TGTGCCAGCACCTTACGGGGCCCTCAGGGGATGAACACTGAAGCTTTCTTT.